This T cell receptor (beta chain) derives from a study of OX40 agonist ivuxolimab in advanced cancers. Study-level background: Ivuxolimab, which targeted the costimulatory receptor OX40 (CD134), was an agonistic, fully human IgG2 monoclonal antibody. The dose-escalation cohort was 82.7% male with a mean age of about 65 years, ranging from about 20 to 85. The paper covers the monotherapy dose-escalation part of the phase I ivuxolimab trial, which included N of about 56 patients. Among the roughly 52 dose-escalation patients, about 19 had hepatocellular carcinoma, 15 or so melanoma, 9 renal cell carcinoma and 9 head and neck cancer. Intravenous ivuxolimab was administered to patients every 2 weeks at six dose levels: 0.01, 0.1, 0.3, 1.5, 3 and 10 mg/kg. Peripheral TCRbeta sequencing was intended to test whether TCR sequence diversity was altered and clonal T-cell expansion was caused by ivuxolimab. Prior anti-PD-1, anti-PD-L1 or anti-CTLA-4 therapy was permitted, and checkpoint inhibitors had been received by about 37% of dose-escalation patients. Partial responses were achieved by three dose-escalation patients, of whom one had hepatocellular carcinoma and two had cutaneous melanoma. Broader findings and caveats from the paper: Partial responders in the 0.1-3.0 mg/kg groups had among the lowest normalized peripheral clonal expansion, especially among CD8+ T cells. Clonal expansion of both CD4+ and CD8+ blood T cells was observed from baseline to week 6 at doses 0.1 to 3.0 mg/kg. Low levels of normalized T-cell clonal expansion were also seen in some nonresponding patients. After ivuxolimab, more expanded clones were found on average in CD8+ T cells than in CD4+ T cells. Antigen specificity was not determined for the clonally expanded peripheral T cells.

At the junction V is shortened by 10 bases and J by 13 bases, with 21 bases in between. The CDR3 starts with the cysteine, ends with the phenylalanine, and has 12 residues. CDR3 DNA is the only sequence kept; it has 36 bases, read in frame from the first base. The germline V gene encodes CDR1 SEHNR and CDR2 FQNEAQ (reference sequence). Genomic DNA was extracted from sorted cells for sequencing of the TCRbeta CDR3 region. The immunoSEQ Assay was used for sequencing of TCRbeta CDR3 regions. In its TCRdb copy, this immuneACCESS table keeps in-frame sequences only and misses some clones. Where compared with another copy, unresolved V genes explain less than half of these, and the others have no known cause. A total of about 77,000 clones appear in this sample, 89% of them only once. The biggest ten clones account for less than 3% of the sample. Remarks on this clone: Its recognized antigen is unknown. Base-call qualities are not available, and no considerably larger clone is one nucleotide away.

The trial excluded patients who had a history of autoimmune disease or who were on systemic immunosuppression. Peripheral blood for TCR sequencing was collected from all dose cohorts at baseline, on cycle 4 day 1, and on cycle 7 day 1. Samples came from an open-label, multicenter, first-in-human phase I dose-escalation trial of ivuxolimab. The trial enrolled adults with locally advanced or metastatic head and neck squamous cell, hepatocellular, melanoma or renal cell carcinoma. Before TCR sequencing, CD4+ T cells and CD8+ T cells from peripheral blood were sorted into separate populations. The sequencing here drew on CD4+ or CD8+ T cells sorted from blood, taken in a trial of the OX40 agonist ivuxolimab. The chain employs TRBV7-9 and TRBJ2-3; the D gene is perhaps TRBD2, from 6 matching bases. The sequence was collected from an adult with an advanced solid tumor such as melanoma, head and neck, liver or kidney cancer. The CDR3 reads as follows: CATLSLASLEYF. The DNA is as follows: TGTGCCACCTTATCCCTAGCGTCCCTTGAGTATTTT.